This T cell receptor beta chain was obtained from a study of control samples from healthy donors and cancer patients. This CDR3 spans 16 amino acids. Germline CDR1 is MDHEN and CDR2 is SYDVKM. The V gene end was trimmed by 2 bases and the J gene end by 3 bases; junction bases not matched to a gene: 5. Some clones are missing from TCRdb's copy, which holds only in-frame ones; the method was immunoSEQ multiplex PCR. The sample yields 130,000 or so clones, roughly 91% seen once. The material sequenced was PBMCs. This clonotype was sampled from a man between 50 and 59 years old with head and neck cancer. V usage is TRBV28 and J usage is TRBJ2-3, with 10 bases matching TRBD2. CDR3 coding DNA: TGTGCCAGCAGTTTAATTCCTAGCGGGAGAACAGATACGCAGTATTTT. Translation: CASSLIPSGRTDTQYF.